Listed here is a single T cell receptor (beta chain). This sample stems from a study of regulatory T cells in long-lasting Graves disease. Unmatched junction bases numbered 5, after V lost 5 bases and J lost 1 base. CDR1 and CDR2 (germline): SGHRS, YFSETQ. The CDR3 spans 16 residues. The time point: newly diagnosed GD, antithyroid drugs for less than 3 months. RNA isolated from PBMCs was used to make the TCR library. CDR3-region Arm-PCR and iRepertoire HTBI primers produced the TCR beta libraries. TCRdb itself ran the multiplex PCR reads through MiXCR, one entry per CDR3 protein. The table lists 400,000 to 500,000 distinct CDR3 sequences, under 15% of them singletons. This sample also appeared in a second study, on T cells in Graves' hyperthyroidism and ophthalmopathy.

This sequence was found in a woman aged 30 to 39 with Graves disease. The material was peripheral blood mononuclear cells (PBMCs), obtained at new diagnosis, from a patient treated with antithyroid drugs. The chain employs TRBV5-1 and TRBJ2-6; TRBD2 agrees at 8 bases. The CDR3 DNA reads TGCGCCAGCAGTGTTGCGGGAGGTTCTGGGGCCAACGTCCTGACTTTC. Its translation: CASSVAGGSGANVLTF.